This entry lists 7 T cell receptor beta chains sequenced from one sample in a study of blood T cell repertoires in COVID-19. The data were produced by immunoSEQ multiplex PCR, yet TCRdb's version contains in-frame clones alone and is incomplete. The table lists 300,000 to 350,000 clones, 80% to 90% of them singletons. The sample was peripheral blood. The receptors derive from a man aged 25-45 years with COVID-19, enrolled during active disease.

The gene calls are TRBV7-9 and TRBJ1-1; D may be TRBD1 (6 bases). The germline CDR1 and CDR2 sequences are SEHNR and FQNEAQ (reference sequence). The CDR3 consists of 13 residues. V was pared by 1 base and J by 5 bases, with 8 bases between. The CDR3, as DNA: TGTGCCAGCAGCTTAGGGGGGCAAACTGAAGCTTTCTTT. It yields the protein CASSLGGQTEAFF.

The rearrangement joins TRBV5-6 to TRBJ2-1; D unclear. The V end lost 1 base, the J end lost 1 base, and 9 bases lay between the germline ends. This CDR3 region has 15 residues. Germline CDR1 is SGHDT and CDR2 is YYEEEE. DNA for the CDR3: TGTGCCAGCAGCTTGTGGGCAGATTCCTACAATGAGCAGTTCTTC. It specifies CASSLWADSYNEQFF.

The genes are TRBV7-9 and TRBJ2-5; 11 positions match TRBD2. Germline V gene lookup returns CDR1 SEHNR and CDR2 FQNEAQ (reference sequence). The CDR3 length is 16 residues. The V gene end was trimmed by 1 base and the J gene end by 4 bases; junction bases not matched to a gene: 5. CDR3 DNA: TGTGCCAGCAGCTTAGGTTTCGGACTAGCGGGAGAGACCCAGTACTTC. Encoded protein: CASSLGFGLAGETQYF.

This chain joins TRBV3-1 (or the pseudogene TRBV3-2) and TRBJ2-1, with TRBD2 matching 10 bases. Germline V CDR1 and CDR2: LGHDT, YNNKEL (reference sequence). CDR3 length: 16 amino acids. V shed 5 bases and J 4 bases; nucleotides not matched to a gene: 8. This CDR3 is CASSVRRTSGYNEQFF. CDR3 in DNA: TGTGCCAGCAGCGTACGCAGGACTAGCGGATACAATGAGCAGTTCTTC.

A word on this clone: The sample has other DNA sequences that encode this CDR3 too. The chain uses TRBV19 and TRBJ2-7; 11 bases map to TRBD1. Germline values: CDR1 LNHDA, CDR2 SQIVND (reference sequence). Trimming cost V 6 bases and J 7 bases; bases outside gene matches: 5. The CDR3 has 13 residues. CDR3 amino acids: CASSPDRGPEQYF. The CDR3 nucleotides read TGTGCCAGTAGCCCGGACAGGGGGCCGGAGCAGTACTTC.

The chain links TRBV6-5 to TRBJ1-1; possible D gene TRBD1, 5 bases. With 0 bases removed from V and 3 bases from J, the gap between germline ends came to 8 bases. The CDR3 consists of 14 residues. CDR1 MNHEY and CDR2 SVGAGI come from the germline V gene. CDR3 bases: TGTGCCAGCAGTTACTCTGCGGGGGACACTGAAGCTTTCTTT. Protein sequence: CASSYSAGDTEAFF.

The CDR3 DNA is TGTGCCAGCAGCCATGAAGGGGGACGAGGAACTGAAGCTTTCTTT. It encodes CASSHEGGRGTEAFF. V is TRBV4-2 and J is TRBJ1-1; the D gene is possibly TRBD1 (6 bases). CDR1 LGHNA and CDR2 YNFKEQ come from the germline V gene. CDR3 length: 15 residues. Trimming cost V 3 bases and J 5 bases, with 16 bases left between them.